The rows below give T cell receptor beta chains drawn from one sample of a study of T cells in Graves' hyperthyroidism and ophthalmopathy. Each CDR3 protein is one row after TCRdb ran MiXCR on the multiplex PCR reads. The sample holds some 500,000 distinct CDR3 sequences, roughly 24% seen once. Sequencing used blood. The receptor set was obtained from a woman younger than 45 with Graves' ophthalmopathy. CDR3s leave out the opening cysteine and the closing phenylalanine or tryptophan. A D gene is named only where the DNA matches it firmly. Clone size, where shown, is once, few, many, or a class for clones that have expanded.

d_call	v_call	clone_size	cdr3_aa
TRBD2	TRBV20-1	many	SALTSGQETQY
.	TRBV6-2/TRBV6-3	many	ASSYRGAGSNQPQH
.	TRBV29-1	many	SVGVVTGRYEQY
TRBD1	TRBV6-4	few	ASNDPGTGGTNGYT
.	TRBV24-1	many	ATSDSSTLGETQY
TRBD1	TRBV28	many	ASSFLFGTSGQGLEKETQY
.	TRBV28	many	ASMRRGSKYEQY
.	TRBV20-1	many	SARQGSGANVLT
TRBD1	TRBV6-5	many	ASSYTGTGGIEQY
TRBD1	TRBV28	.	ASSRTGFGEQY
TRBD2	TRBV28	.	ASSTTSGGPNTGELF